The 32 T cell receptor beta chains presented below share a single source sample, sequenced in a study of neoadjuvant nivolumab and ipilimumab in lung cancer. Assay: immunoSEQ multiplex PCR; the TCRdb copy retains only in-frame clones and omits some. The repertoire has more than 25,000 clones, 75% to 90% of them found once; the top ten carry around 9.3%. The sample was tumor tissue, taken after neoadjuvant nivolumab, alone or with ipilimumab, at or shortly before surgery. Receptors were obtained from an adult with non-small cell lung cancer.

V is TRBV5-1 and J is TRBJ2-4; 7 nucleotides match TRBD1. CDR1 is SGHRS, CDR2 YFSETQ, per germline. J gave up 7 bases and V 2 bases, and 9 bases lay outside the gene matches. The CDR3 covers 15 residues. The CDR3 reads CASSLETGVSNIQYF. The CDR3 DNA is TGCGCCAGCAGCTTAGAAACAGGGGTTTCCAACATTCAGTACTTC.

This chain joins TRBV9 and TRBJ2-3; D is unclear. The CDR3 sequence is 13 residues long. Germline CDR1 is SGDLS and CDR2 is YYNGEE. Trimming left V 0 bases short and J 4 bases short, with 6 bases between. The DNA for the CDR3 is TGTGCCAGCAGCGTAGTCCCGTCAGATACGCAGTATTTT. Translated: CASSVVPSDTQYF.

As concerns this clone: Compared with germline, one end of the junction differs, possibly owing to a read error. The J gene is TRBJ2-7, the V gene TRBV5-4, with D possibly matching TRBD1 (5 bases). Germline V gene sequence: CDR1 SGHNT, CDR2 YYREEE (reference sequence). The CDR3 runs to 13 residues. CDR3 coding DNA: TGTGCCAGCAGCTTTGGCAGGGTCGGCAATATCAATTTC. Its translation: CASSFGRVGNINF. The full variable domain, with the rest looked up from reference TRBV5-4 and TRBJ2-7, is ETGVTQSPTHLIKTRGQQVTLRCSSQSGHNTVSWYQQALGQGPQFIFQYYREEENGRGNFPPRFSGLQFPNYSSELNVNALELDDSALYLCASSFGRVGNINFGPGTRLTVT.

Only one count was recorded for this clone. The CDR3 region is CASNAVGGNEKLFF. The CDR3 DNA follows: TGCGCCAGCAACGCGGTGGGAGGTAATGAAAAACTGTTTTTT. The rearrangement joins TRBV5-1 to TRBJ1-4; D is ambiguous. Per germline, CDR1 SGHRS and CDR2 YFSETQ. V lost 6 bases and J lost 4, with 13 bases in between. The CDR3 length is 14 residues.

The J gene is TRBJ2-1, the V gene TRBV7-2, with 12 bases identical to TRBD2. The CDR3 length is 17 residues. The V and J ends lost 5 bases and 3 bases, in that order; junction bases with no gene match: 8. The germline gives CDR1 SGHTA, CDR2 FQGNSA. The CDR3 loop reads CASSPALTSGSYNEQFF. The DNA for the CDR3 is TGTGCCAGCAGCCCGGCCCTGACTAGCGGGAGCTACAATGAGCAGTTCTTC.

CDR3 loop: CASSLDGASEGTGELFF. CDR3 nucleotide sequence: TGTGCCAGCAGCTTGGATGGGGCTAGCGAGGGCACCGGGGAGCTGTTTTTT. This sequence joins TRBV11-3 and TRBJ2-2, with a tentative D call TRBD2 (6 bases). Trimming stripped 3 bases from V and 4 bases from J, with 18 bases between. CDR1 and CDR2 (germline): SGHNT, YENEEA. The CDR3 runs to 17 residues.

This chain connects TRBV5-4 to TRBJ1-2; 7 bases are a match to TRBD1. In germline, CDR1 is SGHNT, CDR2 YYREEE (reference sequence). The length of the CDR3 is 16 residues. With V trimmed by 1 base and J by 0 bases, 6 bases remained unmatched. This CDR3 reads CASSLSVGTANYGYTF. CDR3 nucleotides: TGTGCCAGCAGCTTGAGCGTAGGGACAGCTAACTATGGCTACACCTTC.

The V call is TRBV5-5, the J call TRBJ2-1; possibly TRBD1 or TRBD2 for D (6 bases each). Germline V gene sequence: CDR1 SGHKS, CDR2 YYEKEE (reference sequence). CDR3 length: 15 amino acids. V lost 0 bases to trimming and J lost 8 bases, with 15 bases between them. Here the CDR3 reads CASSLEGGGGHEQFF. The DNA of the CDR3 is TGTGCCAGCAGCTTGGAAGGCGGAGGGGGGCATGAGCAGTTCTTC.

The gene calls are TRBV7-2 and TRBJ1-1; D is undetermined. The germline gives CDR1 SGHTA, CDR2 FQGNSA. The CDR3 has 14 amino acids. The ends were cut back, 2 bases at V and 1 base at J, with 8 bases in the middle. CDR3 loop: CASSLMGRNTEAFF. The CDR3 coding sequence is TGTGCCAGCAGCTTAATGGGGAGGAACACTGAAGCTTTCTTT.

The chain is built from TRBV11-2 and TRBJ1-4, with 11 bases lining up with TRBD1. This CDR3 is built from 17 residues. V shed 5 bases and J 1 base; nucleotides not matched to a gene: 6. Germline-derived CDR1 and CDR2 are SGHAT and FQNNGV. The CDR3 spells CASSRTGGAVTNEKLFF. In DNA form, the CDR3 reads TGTGCCAGCAGCCGGACAGGGGGCGCAGTAACTAATGAAAAACTGTTTTTT.

The rearrangement joins TRBV29-1 to TRBJ2-5; no definite D call. Looked up from germline, CDR1 is SQVTM and CDR2 is ANQGSEA. The CDR3 sequence is 13 residues long. The ends were cut back, 2 bases at V and 2 bases at J, with 9 bases in the middle. The CDR3 sequence is CSVEKHPQETQYF. In DNA form, the CDR3 reads TGCAGCGTTGAAAAACACCCTCAAGAGACCCAGTACTTC.

This chain links TRBV27 with TRBJ1-5, with D unresolved. Between the trimmed V and J ends, which lost 3 bases and 8 bases, there was a span of 11 bases. This CDR3 contains 13 residues. Germline V gives CDR1 MNHEY, CDR2 SMNVEV (reference sequence). CDR3 in amino acids: CASSFGPVEPQHF. The CDR3 DNA follows: TGTGCCAGCAGTTTCGGCCCAGTGGAGCCCCAGCATTTT.

The chain carries TRBV29-1 and TRBJ1-1; tentative D call: TRBD1 (6 bases). The V gene's germline CDR1 is SQVTM and CDR2 ANQGSEA. V lost 5 bases, J lost 0 bases, and 13 bases lay in between. The CDR3 loop spans 14 amino acids. CDR3 bases: TGCAGCGTTATATCGGACAGCTTGAACACTGAAGCTTTCTTT. This codes for CSVISDSLNTEAFF.

The V call is TRBV4-2, the J call TRBJ2-7; 8 bases match TRBD1. V was clipped by 0 bases and J by 7 bases; unmatched bases: 8. CDR1 LGHNA and CDR2 YNFKEQ come from the germline V gene. CDR3 size: 15 residues. Here the CDR3 reads CASSQDGQGLGEQYF. CDR3 DNA sequence: TGTGCCAGCAGCCAAGATGGACAGGGCCTTGGAGAGCAGTACTTC.

This chain uses TRBV5-1 with TRBJ2-1, with 14 bases that match TRBD2. This CDR3 spans 15 amino acids. Germline V gene data show CDR1 as SGHRS and CDR2 as YFSETQ. V lost 2 bases and J lost 9; bases outside the gene matches: 4. CDR3 amino acids: CASSFGTSGRGEQFF. Written as DNA, the CDR3 is TGCGCCAGCAGCTTCGGGACTAGCGGGAGAGGTGAGCAGTTCTTC. Full variable domain (rest looked up from reference TRBV5-1 and TRBJ2-1): KAGVTQTPRYLIKTRGQQVTLSCSPISGHRSVSWYQQTPGQGLQFLFEYFSETQRNKGNFPGRFSGRQFSNSRSEMNVSTLELGDSALYLCASSFGTSGRGEQFFGPGTRLTVL.

The chain carries TRBV10-3 and TRBJ2-3, with a tentative D call TRBD1 (5 bases). V was pared by 4 bases and J by 5 bases, with 7 bases between. This CDR3 has 12 residues. Germline lookup yields CDR1 ENHRY and CDR2 SYGVKD. The chain's CDR3 is CAISAQGDTQYF. In DNA, the CDR3 is TGTGCCATCAGTGCCCAGGGAGATACGCAGTATTTT.

This rearrangement joins TRBV6-5 to TRBJ2-5; TRBD2 aligns across 9 bases. The ends lost 5 bases at V and 8 bases at J; junction bases unmatched: 12. Per the germline V gene, CDR1 is MNHEY and CDR2 is SVGAGI. This CDR3 comprises 15 residues. CDR3 in DNA: TGTGCCAGCAGTGGGGCTAGCGGGGACAAGAGAACCCAGTACTTC. It yields the protein CASSGASGDKRTQYF.

The V gene is TRBV7-2, the J gene TRBJ2-2, with TRBD1 as a possible D gene (6 bases). Trimming removed 7 bases at V and 3 bases at J, with 12 bases between. The germline CDR1 and CDR2 sequences are SGHTA and FQGNSA. This CDR3 has 14 residues. The CDR3, as DNA: TGTGCCAGCACCACAGCAGGGGACACCGGGGAGCTGTTTTTT. Its protein product is CASTTAGDTGELFF.

The chain has TRBV10-3 and TRBJ2-7; D not certain. Trimming pared 0 bases from V and 7 bases from J, leaving 13 bases between. The germline gives CDR1 ENHRY, CDR2 SYGVKD. The CDR3 length is 14 residues. The CDR3 spells CAISESGFTNEQYF. In nucleotides, the CDR3 is TGTGCCATCAGTGAGTCGGGATTTACTAATGAGCAGTACTTC.

The V and J genes are TRBV5-1 and TRBJ2-7; possible D gene TRBD1, 6 bases. There are 14 residues in the CDR3. The V end lost 0 bases, the J end lost 4 bases, and 11 bases lay between the germline ends. Germline-derived CDR1 and CDR2 are SGHRS and YFSETQ. CDR3 coding DNA: TGCGCCAGCAGCTTGGAACAGGGTTATTACGAGCAGTACTTC. This gives the protein CASSLEQGYYEQYF.

The gene calls are TRBV5-1 and TRBJ2-2; D call uncertain. The germline V gene has CDR1 SGHRS and CDR2 YFSETQ. This CDR3 comprises 16 residues. The germline V and J ends were trimmed by 4 bases and 3 bases, with 16 bases remaining between them. The CDR3 region is CASSPATLLHTGELFF. CDR3 sequence (DNA): TGCGCCAGCAGCCCCGCAACCCTCCTTCACACCGGGGAGCTGTTTTTT.

The rearrangement uses TRBV30 and TRBJ2-3, with D tentatively TRBD1 or TRBD2 (5 bases each). This CDR3 is 14 amino acids long. V shed 1 base and J shed 4 bases, with 12 bases lying between them. Per the germline V gene, CDR1 is GTSNPN and CDR2 is SVGIG (reference sequence). CDR3 nucleotide sequence: TGTGCCTGGAGTGGAGGGTGGGGCGCAGATACGCAGTATTTT. It is translated as CAWSGGWGADTQYF. Variable domain in full (rest from reference TRBV30 and TRBJ2-3): SQTIHQWPATLVQPVGSPLSLECTVEGTSNPNLYWYRQAAGRGLQLLFYSVGIGQISSEVPQNLSASRPQDRQFILSSKKLLLSDSGFYLCAWSGGWGADTQYFGPGTRLTVL.

This clone counts as medium-sized. This chain connects TRBV6-6 to TRBJ1-3, with D unresolved. CDR1 is MNHNY and CDR2 is SVGAGI in the germline V gene (reference sequence). V was cut by 2 bases and J by 2 bases, with 13 bases left in between. This CDR3 contains 16 residues. The CDR3 reads CASSYVAGRAGNTIYF. CDR3 coding DNA: TGTGCCAGCAGTTACGTCGCGGGGAGAGCTGGAAACACCATATATTTT.

The rearrangement uses TRBV30 and TRBJ2-7; a weak D match, TRBD1 (6 bases). Trimming shortened V by 5 bases and J by 5 bases, and 16 bases separated the two germline ends. Per germline, CDR1 GTSNPN and CDR2 SVGIG (reference sequence). The CDR3 sequence is 13 residues long. In DNA, the CDR3 is TGTGCCTGGGAAGGAACAGGGATCCACGAGCAGTACTTC. This translates into CAWEGTGIHEQYF.

The gene calls are TRBV5-1 and TRBJ1-1; no definite D call. Trimming shortened V by 4 bases and J by 3 bases, and 13 bases separated the two germline ends. Per germline, CDR1 SGHRS and CDR2 YFSETQ. The CDR3 contains 14 residues. CDR3 region: CASSPGKGYTEAFF. The CDR3, as DNA: TGCGCCAGCAGCCCCGGGAAGGGTTACACTGAAGCTTTCTTT.

Only a few counts were recorded for this clone. This rearrangement joins TRBV5-4 to TRBJ2-5; 9 bases align to TRBD2. Germline V gives CDR1 SGHNT, CDR2 YYREEE (reference sequence). The CDR3 length is 18 residues. The junction had 13 bases not matched to a gene; V was cut back by 1 base and J by 3 bases. CDR3 sequence reads: CASSLSPRVAGAKETQYF. CDR3 DNA sequence: TGTGCCAGCAGCTTGAGCCCCAGGGTAGCGGGAGCGAAAGAGACCCAGTACTTC.

This chain uses TRBV6-1 with TRBJ2-4; 7 bases map to TRBD2. In germline, CDR1 is MNHNS, CDR2 SASEGT. The V gene end was trimmed by 2 bases and the J gene end by 3 bases; junction bases not matched to a gene: 16. The CDR3 contains 19 residues. The CDR3 nucleotides read TGTGCCAGCAGTGAACGCCTAGCGGACACAATGGGGTACAAAAACATTCAGTACTTC. Translated: CASSERLADTMGYKNIQYF.

The chain links TRBV5-1 to TRBJ2-1, with D possibly being TRBD1 (5 bases). V lost 1 base to trimming and J lost 2 bases, with 10 bases between them. The CDR3 is 15 residues long. The V gene's germline CDR1 is SGHRS and CDR2 YFSETQ. In DNA, the CDR3 is TGCGCCAGCAGCTTGTCCCAGGGCCCCTACAATGAGCAGTTCTTC. Residues: CASSLSQGPYNEQFF.

This chain links TRBV5-7 with TRBJ1-5, with TRBD1 identical over 9 bases. TRBV5-7 is identified as an open reading frame with a role that is uncertain. The CDR3 spans 16 residues. V was clipped by 6 bases and J by 2 bases; unmatched bases: 9. CDR3 region: CASNYRDRDCNQPQHF. The CDR3 DNA sequence: TGTGCCAGCAACTACCGGGACAGGGATTGCAATCAGCCCCAGCATTTT.

This clone has a handful of counts. The genes are TRBV6-5 and TRBJ2-3; D uncertain. CDR3 length: 15 amino acids. Germline V gene data show CDR1 as MNHEY and CDR2 as SVGAGI. V dropped 1 base and J dropped 2 bases, with 10 bases sitting between them. Written as DNA, the CDR3 is TGTGCCAGCAGTTACTTTGTGGGGATCACAGATACGCAGTATTTT. As protein: CASSYFVGITDTQYF.

The gene calls are TRBV4-2 and TRBJ2-2, with a tentative D call TRBD2 (6 bases). Looked up from germline, CDR1 is LGHNA and CDR2 is YNFKEQ. The CDR3 is 17 residues long. With 2 bases removed from V and 4 bases from J, the gap between germline ends came to 17 bases. Here the CDR3 reads CASSQRRSGSRTGELFF. Here the CDR3 DNA reads TGTGCCAGCAGCCAAAGGCGCAGCGGGTCGCGCACCGGGGAGCTGTTTTTT.

V gene TRBV10-2 combines with J gene TRBJ2-1; D is ambiguous. The germline CDR1 and CDR2 sequences are WSHSY and SAAADI. Trimming left V 1 base short and J 5 bases short, with 15 bases between. CDR3 length: 16 amino acids. This CDR3 reads CASSELQSLWDNEQFF. The CDR3 region has the DNA TGCGCCAGCAGTGAGTTGCAGAGCCTCTGGGACAATGAGCAGTTCTTC.